These 30 T cell receptor beta chains share one sample of origin, sequenced in a study of blood T cell repertoires in COVID-19. Generated by immunoSEQ multiplex PCR, the TCRdb table keeps only in-frame clones and is missing some. The sample lists 150,000 to 160,000 clones, about 83% seen once, with around 10% in the top ten. The sequenced sample was peripheral blood. Receptors were obtained from a woman between 55 and 75 years old with COVID-19, enrolled during active disease.

This chain links TRBV7-9 with TRBJ1-1; D is uncertain. Germline V gives CDR1 SEHNR, CDR2 FQNEAQ (reference sequence). The V end was cut by 3 bases, the J end by 0 bases, with 8 bases between. The CDR3 is 14 residues long. DNA of the CDR3: TGTGCCAGCAGCTTCAACAGAATGAACACTGAAGCTTTCTTT. Translation gives CASSFNRMNTEAFF.

DNA of the CDR3: TGTGCCAGCAGCTTCTGGGGCGGAACCGGAAGTGAGCAGTTCTTC. Translated: CASSFWGGTGSEQFF. V usage is TRBV5-4 and J usage is TRBJ2-1, with D maybe TRBD1 (5 bases). Trimming pared 2 bases from V and 9 bases from J, leaving 18 bases between. This CDR3 contains 15 residues. Germline values: CDR1 SGHNT, CDR2 YYREEE (reference sequence).

This clone came up once. The chain employs TRBV7-9 and TRBJ1-3; tentatively, D is TRBD1 (5 bases). Trimming removed 4 bases at V and 0 bases at J, with 13 bases between. Germline CDR1 reads SEHNR; CDR2 reads FQNEAQ (reference sequence). This CDR3 region has 16 residues. CDR3 residues: CASSSLDRSSGNTIYF. The CDR3 region has the DNA TGTGCCAGCAGCTCCCTCGACAGAAGCTCTGGAAACACCATATATTTT.

This clone appeared a single time. The V call is TRBV5-4, the J call TRBJ1-1, with 7 bases aligning to TRBD1. The CDR3 spans 14 residues. Losses at the gene ends were 0 bases for V and 7 bases for J; bases not matched to a gene: 6. Germline V gives CDR1 SGHNT, CDR2 YYREEE (reference sequence). The CDR3 loop reads CASSLAGGIDEAFF. The CDR3 DNA is TGTGCCAGCAGCTTGGCAGGGGGGATCGATGAAGCTTTCTTT.

This clone was seen a few times. The J gene is TRBJ1-3, the V gene TRBV19; possibly TRBD1 for D (5 bases). The CDR3 consists of 14 residues. Per the germline V gene, CDR1 is LNHDA and CDR2 is SQIVND (reference sequence). Between the trimmed V and J ends, which lost 7 bases and 2 bases, there was a span of 12 bases. CDR3 coding DNA: TGTGCCAGTAAGGAGGGGCAAGCTGGAAACACCATATATTTT. This translates into CASKEGQAGNTIYF.

The rearrangement links TRBV11-2 to TRBJ2-3; 10 nucleotides agree with TRBD2. V trimming: 4 bases; J trimming: 1 base; junction bases outside the gene matches: 2. CDR3 length: 15 residues. Germline V CDR1 and CDR2: SGHAT, FQNNGV. In DNA form, the CDR3 reads TGTGCCAGCAGCTATCTAGCGGGGGGCACAGATACGCAGTATTTT. Translation: CASSYLAGGTDTQYF.

This clone was observed a few times. The rearrangement uses TRBV15 and TRBJ2-3, with D perhaps TRBD1 (6 bases). The V end was cut by 8 bases, the J end by 5 bases, with 14 bases between. The CDR3 totals 13 residues. In germline, CDR1 is LNHNV, CDR2 YYDKDF (reference sequence). In DNA, the CDR3 is TGTGCCACCTTACAGGGTTCGGAAGATACGCAGTATTTT. It is translated as CATLQGSEDTQYF.

The V gene is TRBV5-1, the J gene TRBJ2-1; D remains unclear. This CDR3 region has 14 residues. Deletions cut 0 bases from V and 6 bases from J, with 10 bases between. The germline V gene has CDR1 SGHRS and CDR2 YFSETQ. CDR3 in DNA: TGCGCCAGCAGCTTGGCGCTAGGATTCAATGAGCAGTTCTTC. It translates to CASSLALGFNEQFF.

V is TRBV9 and J is TRBJ1-2, with 8 bases that match TRBD1. There are 17 residues in the CDR3. The ends lost 2 bases at V and 2 bases at J; junction bases unmatched: 11. Per the germline V gene, CDR1 is SGDLS and CDR2 is YYNGEE. The CDR3 DNA reads as TGTGCCAGCAGCGTTTCGGGGACAGGTTGGTCGAACTATGGCTACACCTTC. Its protein is CASSVSGTGWSNYGYTF. Combining the CDR3 with reference TRBV9 and TRBJ1-2 gives the whole variable domain DSGVTQTPKHLITATGQRVTLRCSPRSGDLSVYWYQQSLDQGLQFLIQYYNGEERAKGNILERFSAQQFPDLHSELNLSSLELGDSALYFCASSVSGTGWSNYGYTFGSGTRLTVV.

In DNA form, the CDR3 reads TGCGCCAGCAGCTCAGGACACTCAGGGGCAGATACGCAGTATTTT. It specifies CASSSGHSGADTQYF. The rearrangement joins TRBV5-1 to TRBJ2-3, with D maybe TRBD1 (6 bases). CDR3 size: 15 residues. The germline CDR1 and CDR2 sequences are SGHRS and YFSETQ. The V gene lost 3 bases and the J gene lost 4 bases, with 15 bases spanning the gap.

The rearrangement joins TRBV14 to TRBJ1-1; a possible D gene is TRBD1 (5 bases). The CDR3 totals 13 residues. Trimming removed 2 bases from V and 5 bases from J, with 9 bases in between. Germline lookup yields CDR1 SGHDN and CDR2 FVKESK. CDR3 sequence: CASSQTRVTEAFF. DNA of the CDR3: TGTGCCAGCAGCCAAACCAGGGTTACTGAAGCTTTCTTT. The variable domain in full, completed from reference TRBV14 and TRBJ1-1, reads EAGVTQFPSHSVIEKGQTVTLRCDPISGHDNLYWYRRVMGKEIKFLLHFVKESKQDESGMPNNRFLAERTGGTYSTLKVQPAELEDSGVYFCASSQTRVTEAFFGQGTRLTVV.

This rearrangement joins TRBV7-9 to TRBJ1-1, with TRBD1 matching 9 bases. The junction had 7 bases not matched to a gene; V was cut back by 5 bases and J by 3 bases. CDR3 length equals 15 residues. The germline gives CDR1 SEHNR, CDR2 FQNEAQ (reference sequence). CDR3 in DNA: TGTGCCAGCAGCACAACAGGGGGCGCCGACACTGAAGCTTTCTTT. Its translation: CASSTTGGADTEAFF. Based on the CDR3 plus reference TRBV7-9 and TRBJ1-1, the full variable domain is DTGVSQNPRHKITKRGQNVTFRCDPISEHNRLYWYRQTLGQGPEFLTYFQNEAQLEKSRLLSDRFSAERPKGSFSTLEIQRTEQGDSAMYLCASSTTGGADTEAFFGQGTRLTVV.

The chain uses TRBV5-4 and TRBJ2-4, with 8 bases fitting TRBD1. V shed 0 bases, J shed 7 bases, and the junction held 3 bases outside the gene matches. Germline V gene data show CDR1 as SGHNT and CDR2 as YYREEE (reference sequence). The CDR3 has 14 amino acids. The CDR3, as DNA: TGTGCCAGCAGCTTGGAGGACAGGGTTAACATTCAGTACTTC. This codes for CASSLEDRVNIQYF.

The chain recombines TRBV3-1 (or the pseudogene TRBV3-2) with TRBJ2-7; 10 bases fit TRBD2. V lost 4 bases, J lost 2 bases, and 2 bases stayed unmatched. CDR1 is LGHDT and CDR2 is YNNKEL in the germline V gene (reference sequence). CDR3 length: 14 amino acids. The DNA for the CDR3 is TGTGCCAGCAGCCGGACTAGCGGTACCTACGAGCAGTACTTC. Its translation is CASSRTSGTYEQYF.

The CDR3 region is CASSLELNYGYTF. CDR3 bases: TGTGCCAGTAGTTTGGAGTTAAACTATGGCTACACCTTC. V gene TRBV19 combines with J gene TRBJ1-2; D gene ambiguous. The V end was cut by 5 bases, the J end by 2 bases, with 9 bases between. CDR3 length equals 13 residues. Germline CDR1 reads LNHDA; CDR2 reads SQIVND (reference sequence).

This rearrangement joins TRBV5-1 to TRBJ2-4; 8 bases agree with TRBD1. Germline CDR1 and CDR2: SGHRS and YFSETQ. This CDR3 has 16 residues. The trim removed 4 bases at V and 6 bases at J, leaving 12 bases unmatched. The CDR3 sequence is CASSATGVGILNIQYF. CDR3 DNA sequence: TGCGCCAGCAGCGCGACAGGGGTGGGGATATTAAACATTCAGTACTTC.

The rearrangement uses TRBV20-1 and TRBJ2-1; the match to TRBD2 covers 12 bases. CDR1 is DFQATT, CDR2 SNEGSKA, per germline (reference sequence). The junction had 4 bases not matched to a gene; V was cut back by 3 bases and J by 4 bases. The CDR3 has 15 amino acids. CDR3: CSASYLAGGYNEQFF. CDR3 nucleotides: TGCAGTGCTAGTTACCTAGCGGGGGGGTACAATGAGCAGTTCTTC.

A single count supports this clone. This chain connects TRBV19 to TRBJ1-5; 7 bases map to TRBD1. The V gene end was trimmed by 7 bases and the J gene end by 2 bases; junction bases not matched to a gene: 8. This CDR3 has 15 residues. Germline assignment: CDR1 LNHDA and CDR2 SQIVND (reference sequence). CDR3 region: CASIEGAKGNQPQHF. The CDR3 bases are TGTGCCAGTATTGAGGGGGCTAAGGGCAATCAGCCCCAGCATTTT. Full variable domain (rest looked up from reference TRBV19 and TRBJ1-5): DGGITQSPKYLFRKEGQNVTLSCEQNLNHDAMYWYRQDPGQGLRLIYYSQIVNDFQKGDIAEGYSVSREKKESFPLTVTSAQKNPTAFYLCASIEGAKGNQPQHFGDGTRLSIL.

For the CDR3, the DNA is TGCAGTAAAAGGGAGGCAGATACGCAGTATTTT. This encodes CSKREADTQYF. The chain has TRBV20-1 and TRBJ2-3; D may be TRBD2 (6 bases). CDR1 and CDR2 (germline): DFQATT, SNEGSKA (reference sequence). V gave up 8 bases and J gave up 4 bases, with 10 bases separating them. The CDR3 is 11 amino acids.

This chain links TRBV6-2 or TRBV6-3 with TRBJ1-5; a possible D gene is TRBD1 (5 bases). Germline V gene sequence: CDR1 MNHEY, CDR2 SVGEGT. The CDR3 loop spans 16 amino acids. The ends were cut back, 6 bases at V and 0 bases at J, with 15 bases in the middle. This CDR3 reads CASSPGHSYSNQPQHF. The CDR3 region has the DNA TGTGCCAGCAGCCCTGGACACTCTTATAGCAATCAGCCCCAGCATTTT.

The V call is TRBV9, the J call TRBJ1-5; D uncertain. Between the trimmed V and J ends, which lost 0 bases and 7 bases, there was a span of 8 bases. Germline V gives CDR1 SGDLS, CDR2 YYNGEE. The CDR3 is 13 residues long. The CDR3 sequence: CASSVAPRQPQHF. In nucleotides, the CDR3 is TGTGCCAGCAGCGTAGCCCCGAGGCAGCCCCAGCATTTT.

The chain combines TRBV19 with TRBJ2-7, with TRBD1 matching 10 bases. This CDR3 is built from 13 residues. The germline V gene has CDR1 LNHDA and CDR2 SQIVND (reference sequence). With V trimmed by 4 bases and J by 4 bases, 1 base remained unmatched. CDR3 nucleotide sequence: TGTGCCAGTAGTAAGGACAGGGGGTACGAGCAGTACGTC. This sequence encodes CASSKDRGYEQYV.

This clone was recorded at least ten times. The chain carries TRBV5-4 and TRBJ1-5; 12 bases match TRBD1. Trimming removed 4 bases from V and 5 bases from J; junction bases left unmatched: 4. The CDR3 is 15 amino acids. Looked up from germline, CDR1 is SGHNT and CDR2 is YYREEE (reference sequence). CDR3 in DNA: TGTGCCAGCAGCCCGGGACAGGGGGCGGATCAGCCCCAGCATTTT. It yields the protein CASSPGQGADQPQHF.

This chain connects TRBV12-3 or TRBV12-4 to TRBJ2-5; D remains unclear. Trimming removed 3 bases from V and 1 base from J, with 3 bases in between. The length of the CDR3 is 12 residues. The CDR3 DNA is TGTGCCAGCAGTTTCTTCCAAGAGACCCAGTACTTC. Protein product: CASSFFQETQYF.

Remarks on this clone: Other DNA sequences within the sample encode an identical CDR3. V usage is TRBV6-5 and J usage is TRBJ1-2; D perhaps matches TRBD1 (5 bases). Germline V gene data show CDR1 as MNHEY and CDR2 as SVGAGI. The CDR3 runs 14 residues. Trimming left V 3 bases short and J 5 bases short, with 13 bases between. As DNA, the CDR3 is TGTGCCAGCAGTTATCTAGGACAATCATATGGCTACACCTTC. This gives the protein CASSYLGQSYGYTF.

The V gene is TRBV12-3 or TRBV12-4, the J gene TRBJ2-5; tentatively, D is TRBD1 (6 bases). The CDR3 runs to 13 residues. The V end lost 6 bases, the J end lost 4 bases, and 12 bases lay between the germline ends. The CDR3 DNA is TGTGCCAGCAGGTCCAGGGGCAGAGAGACCCAGTACTTC. This gives the protein CASRSRGRETQYF.

This clone was recorded once. This chain links TRBV11-3 with TRBJ2-3; D may be TRBD1 (6 bases). The CDR3 loop spans 15 amino acids. From germline, CDR1 is SGHNT and CDR2 YENEEA. V lost 2 bases and J lost 2, with 11 bases in between. The CDR3 is CASSLSGVLTDTQYF. CDR3 coding DNA: TGTGCCAGCAGCTTATCAGGGGTCCTCACAGATACGCAGTATTTT.

This clone came up many times. The V call is TRBV5-8, the J call TRBJ2-7; D is possibly TRBD1 (6 bases). CDR1 is SGHTS, CDR2 YDEGEE, per germline. The ends were cut back, 4 bases at V and 7 bases at J, with 15 bases in the middle. This CDR3 spans 13 amino acids. The DNA of the CDR3 is TGTGCCAGCAGCCCCCAGGGGACGGGGGAGCAGTACGTC. It is translated as CASSPQGTGEQYV.

The V call is TRBV6-1, the J call TRBJ1-1; TRBD1 matches at 11 bases. Germline CDR1 MNHNS, CDR2 SASEGT. CDR3 length equals 16 residues. V gave up 1 base and J gave up 6 bases; unmatched junction bases: 7. The CDR3 loop is CASSEGIGQGAAEAFF. Here the CDR3 DNA reads TGTGCCAGCAGTGAAGGGATTGGACAGGGGGCCGCTGAAGCTTTCTTT.

The chain has TRBV7-9 and TRBJ2-7; no clear D gene. This CDR3 has 15 residues. Germline lookup yields CDR1 SEHNR and CDR2 FQNEAQ (reference sequence). V gave up 1 base and J gave up 4 bases, with 14 bases separating them. CDR3 sequence reads: CASSLGGKPLYEQYV. The CDR3 DNA follows: TGTGCCAGCAGCTTAGGCGGAAAACCCCTGTACGAGCAGTACGTC.